Sequencing of this T cell receptor beta chain was carried out in a study of CD4+ T cells in melanoma (dated by TCRdb to the early 2020s). With regard to the full study: The study investigated neoantigen-specific CD4+ T cells in human melanoma. On the study overall, not on this receptor specifically: Neoantigen-specific CD4+ T cells were reported to be correlated with the function of CD8+ T cells, macrophages and B cells. Neoantigen-specific CD4+ T cells in melanoma were reported to show diverse differentiation states.

With regard to this clone: Its antigen target is currently unknown. Per-nucleotide qualities are absent, and no much larger clonotype sits a single base away.

The donors were melanoma patients. V and J are truncated by 4 bases and 1 base respectively, leaving an intervening sequence of 13 bases. Spanning cysteine to phenylalanine, the CDR3 consists of 15 amino acids. Here the CDR3 DNA is all that survives: 45 bases in frame from base 1. In the germline V gene, CDR1 corresponds to LGHNT and CDR2 to FRNRAP. To prepare the library, the immunoSEQ multiplex PCR assay was applied. The table comes from immuneACCESS by way of TCRdb, which keeps in-frame sequences with V and J called. Part of the clones is missing from these tables; in studies checked, under half for an unresolved V gene and the rest for unknown reasons. Here the sample has some 13,000 clones; roughly 70% occur a single time. Approximately 11% of the sample is taken by the ten largest.

Sequences were obtained from cells from a culture (not recorded whether cultured in vitro). The chain is encoded by TRBV12-5 joined to TRBJ1-1; the D gene assignment is ambiguous. This TCR was sampled from a human donor with melanoma. The DNA sequence is given as TGTGCTAGTGGTTCGGTAGCGGGCCAGAACACTGAAGCTTTCTTT. It codes for CASGSVAGQNTEAFF.